Shown below are 32 T cell receptor beta chains from a single sample sequenced in a study of blood T cells in healthy people across ages (dated by TCRdb to between 2014 and 2016). Receptor amplification or capture employed 5' RACE. The data were produced on an Illumina HiSeq 2500. A second 7 to 11 cycle PCR used a sample-barcoded 5' primer and a J-beta primer mix. Clones were called with MiXCR by TCRdb after fastp trimmed the public reads at Q25, and only in-frame beta chains were retained. Rows with a matching CDR3 protein are joined into one entry that keeps the most common DNA and genes. Here the sample has about 1.4 million distinct CDR3 sequences; approximately 60% occur a single time. The ten biggest clones cover roughly 6.3% of the sample. Sequencing input: blood. The receptors here all came from a man younger than 30 in good health.

This clonotype came up a few times. The chain recombines TRBV9 with TRBJ1-2; the match to TRBD1 covers 12 bases. The CDR3 spans 15 residues. Per germline, CDR1 SGDLS and CDR2 YYNGEE. The J segment lost 5 bases and the V segment lost 3 bases, leaving 5 bases of the junction unmatched. CDR3 DNA sequence: TGTGCCAGCAGCGACCGGGACAGGGGGCGATATGGCTACACCTTC. This translates into CASSDRDRGRYGYTF.

The sample holds one count of this clonotype. J is TRBJ2-3 and V is TRBV6-2 or TRBV6-3; no clear D gene. The V and J ends lost 11 bases and 4 bases respectively, with 13 bases between them. This CDR3 has 12 residues. Germline CDR1 MNHEY, CDR2 SVGEGT. This CDR3 is CAGSDKPDTQYF. For the CDR3, the DNA is TGTGCCGGCTCAGACAAGCCAGATACGCAGTATTTT.

The J gene is TRBJ2-1, the V gene TRBV5-1; the D is unclear. Germline CDR1 and CDR2: SGHRS and YFSETQ. This CDR3 is built from 13 residues. The germline V and J ends were trimmed by 3 bases and 7 bases, with 11 bases remaining between them. The CDR3 loop reads CASSSFTSNEQFF. CDR3 nucleotides: TGCGCCAGCAGCTCCTTCACTTCGAATGAGCAGTTCTTC.

The gene calls are TRBV4-3 and TRBJ2-1, with TRBD1 identical over 10 bases. The CDR3 contains 16 residues. V was pared by 2 bases and J by 6 bases, with 7 bases of the junction left unmatched. Germline V lookup: CDR1 LGHNA, CDR2 YSLEER. The CDR3 is CASSQKTGGLPNEQFF. The CDR3 region has the DNA TGCGCCAGCAGCCAAAAGACAGGGGGCCTCCCCAATGAGCAGTTCTTC.

The table lists this clonotype with a count of one. This rearrangement joins TRBV6-5 to TRBJ2-2; 7 bases are a match to TRBD2. The V gene end was trimmed by 2 bases and the J gene end by 7 bases; junction bases not matched to a gene: 1. Per germline, CDR1 MNHEY and CDR2 SVGAGI. The CDR3 spans 13 residues. The CDR3 sequence is CASSYGRGGELFF. For the CDR3, the DNA is TGTGCCAGCAGTTACGGGAGGGGCGGGGAGCTGTTTTTT.

This chain connects TRBV7-2 to TRBJ2-3, with 9 bases identical to TRBD2. Trimming at V came to 1 base and at J to 6 bases, leaving 11 bases not matched to a gene. The CDR3 has 17 residues. Germline V CDR1 and CDR2: SGHTA, FQGNSA. CDR3 residues: CASSLEAAGGPGDTQYF. The CDR3 bases are TGTGCCAGCAGCTTAGAGGCGGCGGGAGGGCCGGGTGATACGCAGTATTTT.

The chain links TRBV7-2 to TRBJ1-2; 9 bases match TRBD1. The CDR3 sequence is 13 residues long. Germline V gives CDR1 SGHTA, CDR2 FQGNSA. Trimming took 5 bases from V and 8 from J; bases not matched to a gene: 6. The CDR3: CASSARDREGYTF. Here the CDR3 DNA reads TGTGCCAGCAGCGCCCGGGACAGGGAAGGCTACACCTTC.

The CDR3 reads CASSLLSGDSSYNEQFF. The CDR3 bases are TGTGCCAGCAGTTTACTTAGCGGGGACAGCTCCTACAATGAGCAGTTCTTC. The rearrangement joins TRBV28 to TRBJ2-1; a possible D gene is TRBD2 (8 bases). Germline CDR1 MDHEN, CDR2 SYDVKM. Trimming took 2 bases from V and 0 from J, leaving 14 bases between them. The CDR3 sequence is 17 residues long. The variable domain in full, with the rest retrieved from reference TRBV28 and TRBJ2-1, is DVKVTQSSRYLVKRTGEKVFLECVQDMDHENMFWYRQDPGLGLRLIYFSYDVKMKEKGDIPEGYSVSREKKERFSLILESASTNQTSMYLCASSLLSGDSSYNEQFFGPGTRLTVL.

The chain is built from TRBV9 and TRBJ2-5; D is undetermined. Per germline, CDR1 SGDLS and CDR2 YYNGEE. This CDR3 is 13 amino acids long. V gave up 3 bases and J gave up 7 bases, with 13 bases separating them. Written as DNA, the CDR3 is TGTGCCAGCAGCGCGGACCCCCTTAGGACCCAGTACTTC. This sequence encodes CASSADPLRTQYF.

The chain employs TRBV29-1 and TRBJ1-1; no clear D. Per the germline V gene, CDR1 is SQVTM and CDR2 is ANQGSEA. The CDR3 is made up of 14 amino acids. Trimming took 1 base from V and 3 from J, leaving 12 bases between them. The CDR3 here is CSVEGAGRDTEAFF. The CDR3 DNA follows: TGCAGCGTTGAAGGGGCCGGAAGGGACACTGAAGCTTTCTTT.

This clonotype has just one count. V usage is TRBV11-2 and J usage is TRBJ2-4; weak D call: TRBD1 (6 bases). Gene TRBJ2-7 matches the end of the DNA better, so the J call may be wrong. The CDR3 runs 13 residues. Germline CDR1 SGHAT, CDR2 FQNNGV. DNA of the CDR3: TGTGCCAGCAGCTATGGGGGCCACTACGAGCAGTACTTC. Translating gives CASSYGGHYEQYF.

This chain joins TRBV20-1 and TRBJ1-2, with D hard to call. Trimming stripped 5 bases from V and 6 bases from J, with 7 bases between. This CDR3 contains 10 residues. Germline V CDR1 and CDR2: DFQATT, SNEGSKA (reference sequence). CDR3 nucleotide sequence: TGCAGTGCTCCGGGGAATGGCTACACCTTC. Encoded protein: CSAPGNGYTF.

The table lists this clonotype with a count of one. This sequence joins TRBV28 and TRBJ1-1; 7 nucleotides align to TRBD1. The CDR3 is 13 amino acids. After removal of 3 bases from V and 8 bases from J, the junction contained 6 bases not matched to a gene. Looked up from germline, CDR1 is MDHEN and CDR2 is SYDVKM. The CDR3 sequence is CASSFRGHYEAFF. As DNA, the CDR3 is TGTGCCAGCAGTTTTAGGGGGCATTACGAAGCTTTCTTT. Based on the CDR3 plus reference TRBV28 and TRBJ1-1, the full variable domain is DVKVTQSSRYLVKRTGEKVFLECVQDMDHENMFWYRQDPGLGLRLIYFSYDVKMKEKGDIPEGYSVSREKKERFSLILESASTNQTSMYLCASSFRGHYEAFFGQGTRLTVV.

This clonotype showed up just once. The CDR3 loop reads CSAKTGTTKNEQFF. The CDR3 DNA sequence: TGCAGTGCAAAGACCGGGACTACCAAAAATGAGCAGTTCTTC. The V gene is TRBV20-1, the J gene TRBJ2-1, with 7 bases matching TRBD2. CDR3 length: 14 amino acids. The germline V gene has CDR1 DFQATT and CDR2 SNEGSKA (reference sequence). V dropped 6 bases and J dropped 7; count of bases not matched to a gene: 12.

The V and J genes are TRBV4-1 and TRBJ2-1, with D uncertain. The CDR3 extends over 14 amino acids. Trimming stripped 4 bases from V and 8 bases from J, with 15 bases between. Germline V gene lookup returns CDR1 MGHRA and CDR2 YSYEKL. The CDR3 is CASSPGRFGDEQFF. The CDR3 nucleotides are TGCGCCAGCAGCCCCGGTAGGTTTGGGGATGAGCAGTTCTTC.

This clonotype was detected a few times. This chain connects TRBV4-3 to TRBJ2-7; 7 bases match TRBD2. The CDR3 spans 16 residues. V was clipped by 0 bases and J by 3 bases; unmatched bases: 8. The germline V gene has CDR1 LGHNA and CDR2 YSLEER. The CDR3 DNA reads as TGCGCCAGCAGCCAAGATGGGGGGGGTTTCTTCTACGAGCAGTACTTC. It translates to CASSQDGGGFFYEQYF.

The rearrangement joins TRBV5-1 to TRBJ1-1; TRBD1 matches at 10 bases. Germline V gives CDR1 SGHRS, CDR2 YFSETQ. V trimming: 4 bases; J trimming: 4 bases; junction bases outside the gene matches: 10. CDR3 length: 16 amino acids. In nucleotides, the CDR3 is TGCGCCAGCAGCCTAATGGGGACAGGGGTCTTCACTGAAGCTTTCTTT. Translated: CASSLMGTGVFTEAFF.

The chain couples TRBV7-9 to TRBJ2-7, with D tentatively TRBD2 (5 bases). The end of the DNA is better explained by TRBJ2-5, so the J call may be wrong. CDR1 and CDR2 (germline): SEHNR, FQNEAQ (reference sequence). The CDR3 is made up of 17 amino acids. CDR3 protein: CASSPSPGSILIETQYF. In DNA form, the CDR3 reads TGTGCCAGCAGCCCCTCACCTGGGAGTATATTGATAGAGACCCAGTACTTC.

This clonotype has only a few counts. CDR3 sequence reads: CASSFRGSSGANVLTF. In DNA form, the CDR3 reads TGTGCCAGCAGCTTCAGGGGGAGCTCTGGGGCCAACGTCCTGACTTTC. V is TRBV7-2 and J is TRBJ2-6, with 7 bases identical to TRBD1. Germline values: CDR1 SGHTA, CDR2 FQGNSA. Trimming took 3 bases from V and 0 from J; bases not matched to a gene: 2. This CDR3 is built from 16 residues.

V usage is TRBV15 and J usage is TRBJ2-7; TRBD1 matches at 7 bases. V gave up 5 bases and J gave up 0 bases; unmatched junction bases: 4. The germline V gene encodes CDR1 LNHNV and CDR2 YYDKDF (reference sequence). The CDR3 is 14 amino acids. The CDR3 region has the DNA TGTGCCACCAGCTTGACAGGGACCTCCTACGAGCAGTACTTC. Its translation: CATSLTGTSYEQYF.

This clonotype was observed a few times. The chain recombines TRBV25-1 with TRBJ2-7; the match to TRBD1 covers 10 bases. Losses at the gene ends were 3 bases for V and 7 bases for J; bases not matched to a gene: 9. This CDR3 is built from 15 residues. Germline CDR1 is MGHDK and CDR2 is SYGVNS. CDR3 amino acids: CASSDYGTGVGEQYF. DNA for the CDR3: TGTGCCAGCAGTGATTACGGGACAGGGGTTGGGGAGCAGTACTTC.

The chain is built from TRBV13 and TRBJ2-3; 9 bases line up with TRBD1. The CDR3 has 16 residues. Germline V gives CDR1 PRHDT, CDR2 FYEKMQ (reference sequence). V gave up 1 base and J gave up 2 bases; unmatched junction bases: 4. The CDR3 coding sequence is TGTGCCAGCAGCTTAGAGGGACAGGGTACCACAGATACGCAGTATTTT. Its protein is CASSLEGQGTTDTQYF.

This clonotype was seen a handful of times. The chain couples TRBV10-3 to TRBJ2-1; D remains ambiguous. V gave up 3 bases and J gave up 10 bases, with 13 bases separating them. Germline V gives CDR1 ENHRY, CDR2 SYGVKD. The CDR3 has 13 amino acids. The CDR3 sequence: CAISDPTGGEQFF. DNA of the CDR3: TGTGCCATCAGTGACCCCACGGGCGGAGAGCAGTTCTTC.

The V call is TRBV5-1, the J call TRBJ1-1; 9 bases agree with TRBD1. Germline V gene lookup returns CDR1 SGHRS and CDR2 YFSETQ. With 0 bases clipped from V and 0 bases from J, the junction kept 3 bases outside the gene matches. The length of the CDR3 is 16 residues. The CDR3 coding sequence is TGCGCCAGCAGCTTGGGACAGGGGGTGATGAACACTGAAGCTTTCTTT. Translated, it gives CASSLGQGVMNTEAFF.

This clonotype was seen a few times. The chain is built from TRBV4-2 and TRBJ2-3; TRBD1 matches 8 bases. The CDR3 consists of 15 residues. Germline CDR1 LGHNA, CDR2 YNFKEQ. Trimming at V came to 3 bases and at J to 4 bases, leaving 6 bases not matched to a gene. CDR3 loop: CASSQGGQGSDTQYF. DNA for the CDR3: TGTGCCAGCAGCCAGGGCGGACAGGGTTCAGATACGCAGTATTTT.

This clonotype was observed a handful of times. The chain recombines TRBV28 with TRBJ2-5; 7 bases are shared with TRBD1. Germline V gene sequence: CDR1 MDHEN, CDR2 SYDVKM. J lost 5 bases, V lost 5 bases, and 5 bases had no gene match. The CDR3 spans 13 residues. CDR3 coding DNA: TGTGCCAGCAGTACCGGGACAGTCGAGACCCAGTACTTC. As protein: CASSTGTVETQYF. Complete variable domain (other parts from reference TRBV28 and TRBJ2-5): DVKVTQSSRYLVKRTGEKVFLECVQDMDHENMFWYRQDPGLGLRLIYFSYDVKMKEKGDIPEGYSVSREKKERFSLILESASTNQTSMYLCASSTGTVETQYFGPGTRLLVL.

The genes are TRBV7-2 and TRBJ2-3; no reliable D call. V dropped 4 bases and J dropped 4 bases, with 6 bases sitting between them. CDR3 size: 12 residues. CDR1 is SGHTA, CDR2 FQGNSA, per germline. DNA for the CDR3: TGTGCCAGCAGCTCGAAACCAGATACGCAGTATTTT. Translating gives CASSSKPDTQYF.

This clonotype has a handful of counts. The genes are TRBV7-8 and TRBJ2-1, with D unclear. Per the germline V gene, CDR1 is SGHVS and CDR2 is FQNEAQ. Trimming removed 2 bases from V and 6 bases from J, with 8 bases in between. This CDR3 has 13 residues. CDR3 amino acids: CASSLKPPNEQFF. The CDR3 DNA is TGTGCCAGCAGCTTAAAACCTCCCAATGAGCAGTTCTTC.

This clonotype has more than one count but fewer than ten. V usage is TRBV20-1 and J usage is TRBJ2-3, with 11 bases lining up with TRBD2. Germline CDR1 DFQATT, CDR2 SNEGSKA (reference sequence). Trimming took 5 bases from V and 1 from J; bases not matched to a gene: 5. The CDR3 is 15 amino acids. Here the CDR3 reads CSAQKLAGGTDTQYF. The CDR3, as DNA: TGCAGTGCTCAGAAACTAGCGGGGGGCACAGATACGCAGTATTTT.

This chain links TRBV6-6 with TRBJ2-5; 10 bases are shared with TRBD2. V lost 0 bases to trimming and J lost 4 bases; unmatched junction nucleotides: 8. Germline-derived CDR1 and CDR2 are MNHNY and SVGAGI (reference sequence). CDR3 length: 17 amino acids. This CDR3 is CASSYSVQREGRETQYF. CDR3 bases: TGTGCCAGCAGTTACTCGGTCCAGCGGGAGGGCCGAGAGACCCAGTACTTC.

The chain is built from TRBV6-5 and TRBJ2-5, with 9 bases fitting TRBD1. The J call may be incorrect, as the DNA end agrees better with TRBJ2-7. The germline V gene has CDR1 MNHEY and CDR2 SVGAGI. The length of the CDR3 is 15 residues. DNA for the CDR3: TGTGCCAGCAGTTACTCCGGACAGGGGCCCTACGAGCAGTACTTC. Protein: CASSYSGQGPYEQYF.

This clonotype has a handful of counts. The DNA of the CDR3 is TGCAGCGTTGGTGGGGGCAGCCTAGCCAAAAACATTCAGTACTTC. Translated, it gives CSVGGGSLAKNIQYF. The chain has TRBV29-1 and TRBJ2-4, with D tentatively TRBD1 (6 bases). CDR1 is SQVTM, CDR2 ANQGSEA, per germline. CDR3 length: 15 amino acids. V lost 4 bases and J lost 0, with 13 bases in between.